A single sample is the source of the 22 T cell receptor beta chains below, sequenced in a study of blood T cell repertoires in COVID-19. The data were produced by immunoSEQ multiplex PCR, yet TCRdb's version contains in-frame clones alone and is incomplete. The table lists more than 120,000 clones, roughly 89% of them singletons, with 1.5% to 2% in the top ten. Sequenced sample: peripheral blood. The origin of the receptors is a human donor in a cohort sampled during active COVID-19.

The rearrangement links TRBV18 to TRBJ1-4; 9 bases match TRBD1. Germline CDR1 reads KGHSH; CDR2 reads LQKENI. The CDR3 consists of 15 residues. V gave up 3 bases and J gave up 8 bases; unmatched junction bases: 7. CDR3 in amino acids: CASSPRDRDGEKLFF. CDR3 DNA: TGTGCCAGCTCACCGAGGGACAGGGATGGAGAAAAACTGTTTTTT.

This sequence joins TRBV5-1 and TRBJ2-1; 8 positions match TRBD1. The CDR3 is made up of 14 amino acids. Germline CDR1 and CDR2: SGHRS and YFSETQ. The V segment lost 0 bases and the J segment 9 bases; nucleotides outside the gene matches: 5. The CDR3 spells CASSLVQGAGEQFF. The DNA for the CDR3 is TGCGCCAGCAGCTTGGTTCAGGGGGCGGGTGAGCAGTTCTTC.

V and J are TRBV6-1 and TRBJ2-5; D is undetermined. Germline CDR1 reads MNHNS; CDR2 reads SASEGT. The V gene lost 2 bases and the J gene lost 7 bases, with 11 bases spanning the gap. This CDR3 contains 13 residues. The CDR3, as DNA: TGTGCCAGCAGTGAATCTAGAACCGCGACCCAGTACTTC. Residues: CASSESRTATQYF.

V gene TRBV4-3 combines with J gene TRBJ2-1, with a weak D call TRBD2 (6 bases). V was shortened by 4 bases and J by 2 bases, with 9 bases between the two germline ends. CDR3 length equals 14 residues. The germline V gene has CDR1 LGHNA and CDR2 YSLEER. Here the CDR3 reads CASSLGTPYNEQFF. CDR3 coding DNA: TGCGCCAGCAGCCTCGGGACTCCCTACAATGAGCAGTTCTTC.

The chain links TRBV7-3 to TRBJ2-3, with 12 bases matching TRBD1. Per the germline V gene, CDR1 is SGHTA and CDR2 is FQGTGA. The length of the CDR3 is 17 residues. The V segment lost 3 bases and the J segment 3 bases; nucleotides outside the gene matches: 7. This CDR3 reads CASSLKGTGGLTDTQYF. The DNA for the CDR3 is TGTGCCAGCAGCTTGAAAGGGACAGGGGGCTTGACAGATACGCAGTATTTT.

This rearrangement joins TRBV5-4 to TRBJ1-1; perhaps TRBD1 as D (5 bases). CDR1 and CDR2 (germline): SGHNT, YYREEE (reference sequence). The CDR3 has 13 residues. V was pared by 2 bases and J by 2 bases, with 7 bases between. This CDR3 is CASSLQENTEAFF. In nucleotides, the CDR3 is TGTGCCAGCAGCTTACAGGAAAACACTGAAGCTTTCTTT.

CDR3 coding DNA: TGTGCCAGCAGCTTAACCCCGATCCCCGAGACAGGGGGCGATGGCTACACCTTC. This sequence encodes CASSLTPIPETGGDGYTF. The chain has TRBV7-3 and TRBJ1-2, with TRBD1 matching over 10 bases. V dropped 0 bases and J dropped 6; count of bases not matched to a gene: 13. This CDR3 comprises 18 residues. The germline gives CDR1 SGHTA, CDR2 FQGTGA.

This chain uses TRBV11-1 with TRBJ2-3, with TRBD2 matching 7 bases. CDR1 and CDR2 (germline): SGHAT, FQDESV (reference sequence). The CDR3 is 15 residues long. V lost 1 base to trimming and J lost 0 bases; unmatched junction nucleotides: 1. The CDR3 region has the DNA TGTGCCAGCAGCTTAGACGGGGGGAGCACAGATACGCAGTATTTT. Its protein is CASSLDGGSTDTQYF.

The chain has TRBV7-9 and TRBJ2-2; possibly TRBD1 for D (6 bases). Trimming removed 5 bases from V and 1 base from J, with 17 bases in between. CDR3 size: 17 residues. Germline V lookup: CDR1 SEHNR, CDR2 FQNEAQ (reference sequence). The CDR3 protein is CASSPGWDTRNTGELFF. In DNA, the CDR3 is TGTGCCAGCAGCCCCGGTTGGGACACTAGGAACACCGGGGAGCTGTTTTTT.

The rearrangement joins TRBV5-1 to TRBJ2-5; D remains unclear. CDR1 is SGHRS and CDR2 is YFSETQ in the germline V gene. This CDR3 comprises 15 residues. V lost 2 bases and J 0 bases, leaving 11 bases between the germline ends. The CDR3 coding sequence is TGCGCCAGCAGCTTCAACACGGAGTACCAAGAGACCCAGTACTTC. Residues: CASSFNTEYQETQYF. The variable domain in full, completed from reference TRBV5-1 and TRBJ2-5, reads KAGVTQTPRYLIKTRGQQVTLSCSPISGHRSVSWYQQTPGQGLQFLFEYFSETQRNKGNFPGRFSGRQFSNSRSEMNVSTLELGDSALYLCASSFNTEYQETQYFGPGTRLLVL.

The chain combines TRBV11-1 with TRBJ2-5, with 11 positions matching TRBD2. Germline CDR1 is SGHAT and CDR2 is FQDESV (reference sequence). The CDR3 runs 16 residues. V was pared by 5 bases and J by 5 bases, with 10 bases of the junction left unmatched. The CDR3 nucleotides are TGTGCCAGCAGCGCCGTAGCGGGGGGGCCAAGGGAGACCCAGTACTTC. This sequence encodes CASSAVAGGPRETQYF.

V gene TRBV9 combines with J gene TRBJ2-3; tentative D call: TRBD2 (5 bases). The germline V gene has CDR1 SGDLS and CDR2 YYNGEE. The CDR3 is 14 amino acids. V lost 2 bases, J lost 4 bases, and 11 bases lay in between. The CDR3 spells CASSVSPGADTQYF. CDR3 DNA: TGTGCCAGCAGCGTGAGTCCCGGGGCAGATACGCAGTATTTT.

The J gene is TRBJ2-7, the V gene TRBV19, with 8 bases that match TRBD2. With V trimmed by 5 bases and J by 5 bases, 8 bases remained unmatched. CDR3 length: 14 amino acids. Per germline, CDR1 LNHDA and CDR2 SQIVND (reference sequence). The CDR3 bases are TGTGCCAGTAGTCTGACTAGCGATCCACACGAGCAGTACTTC. It encodes CASSLTSDPHEQYF.

The rearrangement joins TRBV4-3 to TRBJ2-2; possible D gene TRBD2, 5 bases. The germline gives CDR1 LGHNA, CDR2 YSLEER. V was shortened by 1 base and J by 6 bases, with 12 bases between the two germline ends. The CDR3 is made up of 15 amino acids. In nucleotides, the CDR3 is TGCGCCAGCAGCCAAGCGAGGGCGCTTGCCGGGGAGCTGTTTTTT. Translated, it gives CASSQARALAGELFF.

This clone was counted once. The rearrangement links TRBV5-1 to TRBJ2-1; a weak D match, TRBD1 (5 bases). Germline V CDR1 and CDR2: SGHRS, YFSETQ. This CDR3 is 13 amino acids long. V lost 5 bases, J lost 5 bases, and 11 bases lay in between. The CDR3 DNA is TGCGCCAGCAGAGACAGTGGCCACAATGAGCAGTTCTTC. This codes for CASRDSGHNEQFF.

The V gene is TRBV3-1 (or the pseudogene TRBV3-2), the J gene TRBJ1-5; D call uncertain. Trimming pared 2 bases from V and 2 bases from J, leaving 10 bases between. Germline CDR1 and CDR2: LGHDT and YNNKEL (reference sequence). The CDR3 is 15 residues long. Here the CDR3 reads CASSQTSYGNQPQHF. CDR3 sequence (DNA): TGTGCCAGCAGCCAAACATCGTATGGCAATCAGCCCCAGCATTTT.

With respect to this clone: One junction end disagrees with the germline gene, perhaps due to a read error. V and J are TRBV11-2 and TRBJ2-2; D gene unclear. CDR3 length equals 18 residues. Germline V gene sequence: CDR1 SGHAT, CDR2 FQNNGV. CDR3 sequence: CASSLDLPGTRILGELFF. The DNA for the CDR3 is TGTGCCAGCAGCCTAGACCTCCCAGGAACCAGAATCCTCGGGGAGCTGTTTTTT.

The J gene is TRBJ1-1, the V gene TRBV19; 7 nucleotides line up with TRBD1. The ends lost 6 bases at V and 3 bases at J; junction bases unmatched: 7. Germline lookup yields CDR1 LNHDA and CDR2 SQIVND (reference sequence). The CDR3 is 14 amino acids. The CDR3 sequence: CASRKRGRDTEAFF. The CDR3 DNA reads as TGTGCCAGTAGGAAAAGGGGGCGGGACACTGAAGCTTTCTTT.

The gene calls are TRBV7-9 and TRBJ2-3, with D possibly being TRBD2 (6 bases). Trimming stripped 1 base from V and 6 bases from J, with 11 bases between. Looked up from germline, CDR1 is SEHNR and CDR2 is FQNEAQ (reference sequence). This CDR3 comprises 14 residues. In nucleotides, the CDR3 is TGTGCCAGCAGCTTAGGCGGGGCCTACGATACGCAGTATTTT. Encoded protein: CASSLGGAYDTQYF.

The J gene is TRBJ2-1, the V gene TRBV6-2 or TRBV6-3; 8 positions agree with TRBD1. This CDR3 comprises 15 residues. V trimming: 7 bases; J trimming: 3 bases; junction bases outside the gene matches: 8. Germline V gives CDR1 MNHEY, CDR2 SVGEGT. CDR3 nucleotide sequence: TGTGCCAGCACCCCCCGGGACAGGTACTACAATGAGCAGTTCTTC. This translates into CASTPRDRYYNEQFF.

This chain connects TRBV5-1 to TRBJ1-1; 9 positions agree with TRBD1. This CDR3 spans 15 amino acids. V dropped 4 bases and J dropped 4; count of bases not matched to a gene: 8. Germline V gene sequence: CDR1 SGHRS, CDR2 YFSETQ. CDR3 sequence: CASSLRQGEGTEAFF. CDR3 sequence (DNA): TGCGCCAGCAGCCTAAGACAGGGGGAGGGCACTGAAGCTTTCTTT.

This clone appeared once. This chain links TRBV7-3 with TRBJ2-3; 11 nucleotides line up with TRBD2. Germline CDR1 is SGHTA and CDR2 is FQGTGA. The CDR3 totals 17 residues. V shed 3 bases and J 0 bases; nucleotides not matched to a gene: 5. CDR3 nucleotides: TGTGCCAGCAGCTTGGGCGGGACTAGCGGTAGCACAGATACGCAGTATTTT. Its protein product is CASSLGGTSGSTDTQYF.